This TCR beta chain was sequenced in a study of blood T cell repertoires in COVID-19 (TCRdb year 2020). For the wider study: The collaborator samples originated in the United States, Italy and Spain and spanned the acute and convalescent phases of COVID-19. Where available, HLA class I and class II types were obtained from metadata supplied by the sample provider rather than from assay-based typing. A freely available public database, intended as a resource for researchers studying the immune response to SARS-CoV-2, is where the repertoires were released. The material from the prospective study consisted of cDNA or gDNA derived from T cells, B-cell-depleted T cells, or PBMCs. The sample metadata nearly always contained a de-identified subject ID, COVID-19 status, age in years and sex. Subjects who had been exposed to COVID-19, were actively infected with it, or had recovered from it provided the deeply sampled blood TCRbeta repertoires that made up the dataset. The samples were drawn from two sources: the first 160 participants of the ongoing ImmuneRACE study, and 1,200 or so subjects contributed by 6 global collaborators. Overall study results and their limits: The amount of clinical and demographic metadata varied by source and participant and was provided uncurated.

A few counts support this clone. Its antigen is still unknown. Per-nucleotide qualities are absent, and no much larger clonotype sits a single base away. In Seattle, one collaborating source enrolled patients while the infection was active and tracked those patients longitudinally over the course of disease. Each collaborating institution followed its own protocols to collect whole blood in K2EDTA tubes. For TCRbeta analysis, collaborator samples were shipped as frozen whole blood, as isolated PBMCs, or as DNA extracted from either sample type. The germline V gene supplies CDR1 MGHRA and CDR2 YSYEKL. The trim is 0 bases for V and 6 bases for J, with a gap of 14 bases between the germline ends. Taken from cysteine to phenylalanine, the CDR3 has 16 residues. The entry retains the CDR3 DNA only, 48 bases that are in frame from base 1. The immunoSEQ Assay, a bias-controlled multiplex PCR, was used to amplify TCRbeta CDR3 regions from genomic DNA. Turning to the authors' computational methods: Nucleated cell counts per sample were estimated from amplification of reference gene primers within the assay. To quantify the absolute abundance of each unique TCRbeta CDR3 rearrangement, sequence reads were collapsed and filtered. For each sample, productive Simpson clonality was calculated by taking the square root of Simpson's diversity index across productive rearrangements. The clones in this table, taken by TCRdb from immuneACCESS, are in-frame only. Not every clone is retained; where verified, under half of the shortfall comes from an unresolved V gene, and the cause of the rest is unknown. V and J calls and clone size come straight from that table; D and trimming were deduced from the DNA. The table for this sample lists 250,000 to 350,000 clones; 70% to 85% of them were counted only once. Clones ranked in the top ten supply about 1.5% of the sample.

The sequence derives from a human donor with COVID-19, enrolled during active disease. The donor label of this sample is uncertain. Source material: peripheral blood. The rearranged segments are TRBV4-1 and TRBJ1-4; the D gene is possibly TRBD1, with 6 bases matching. For the CDR3, the sequence is CASSQDRGGRDEKLFF. The DNA sequence is TGCGCCAGCAGCCAAGATAGGGGGGGCAGGGATGAAAAACTGTTTTTT.